A single sample gave rise to the 19 T cell receptor beta chains below, sequenced in a study of T cells in Graves' hyperthyroidism and ophthalmopathy. RNA transcripts gave rise to amplified TCR beta CDR3 regions. The TCR CDR3 first-round RT-PCR relied on the HTBI primer set. Using its own MiXCR run on the multiplex PCR reads, TCRdb lists one record per CDR3 protein. The sample has about 400,000 distinct CDR3 sequences; around 14% are singletons. Input material: blood. All receptors derive from a woman in her 30s with Graves' hyperthyroidism.

Only a few counts were recorded for this clonotype. The chain carries TRBV29-1 and TRBJ2-6; 8 bases match TRBD1. Germline-derived CDR1 and CDR2 are SQVTM and ANQGSEA. The CDR3 runs 21 residues. The V gene end was trimmed by 5 bases and the J gene end by 0 bases; junction bases not matched to a gene: 21. This CDR3 reads CSVLDNRGPRTGFSGANVLTF. For the CDR3, the DNA is TGCAGCGTTTTGGATAATCGGGGACCCCGGACAGGGTTCTCTGGGGCCAACGTCCTGACTTTC.

The V and J genes are TRBV29-1 and TRBJ2-1; D perhaps matches TRBD1 (5 bases). V was shortened by 2 bases and J by 0 bases, with 14 bases between the two germline ends. Germline V gene data show CDR1 as SQVTM and CDR2 as ANQGSEA. This CDR3 is 16 amino acids long. CDR3 DNA: TGCAGCGTTGAAAGGGATGGGGCGAACTCCTACAATGAGCAGTTCTTC. It codes for CSVERDGANSYNEQFF.

This clonotype was detected many times. This chain connects TRBV6-2 or TRBV6-3 to TRBJ2-3; 8 bases line up with TRBD2. The CDR3 contains 16 residues. Trimming cost V 4 bases and J 4 bases; bases outside gene matches: 10. The V gene's germline CDR1 is MNHEY and CDR2 SVGEGT. CDR3 in DNA: TGTGCCAGCAGTTTCCCCATAGCGGGAACATCAGATACGCAGTATTTT. Translation gives CASSFPIAGTSDTQYF.

V gene TRBV5-1 combines with J gene TRBJ2-1; TRBD1 matches 7 bases. The germline V gene has CDR1 SGHRS and CDR2 YFSETQ. This CDR3 is built from 11 residues. Losses at the gene ends were 3 bases for V and 13 bases for J; bases not matched to a gene: 4. The CDR3 DNA reads as TGCGCCAGCAGCTCGGGACAGTTTCAGTTCTTC. This gives the protein CASSSGQFQFF.

This clonotype was picked up a small number of times. The chain joins TRBV9 to TRBJ2-7, with no clear D. Germline V CDR1 and CDR2: SGDLS, YYNGEE. CDR3 length: 16 residues. Trimming left V 0 bases short and J 0 bases short, with 13 bases between. The CDR3 here is CASSVAPASSSYEQYF. The CDR3 nucleotides are TGTGCCAGCAGCGTAGCCCCCGCCTCTTCCTCCTACGAGCAGTACTTC.

This clonotype was recorded many times. The J gene is TRBJ2-1, the V gene TRBV27; TRBD1 might be the D (7 bases). The CDR3 consists of 18 residues. The germline V gene encodes CDR1 MNHEY and CDR2 SMNVEV (reference sequence). V was pared by 3 bases and J by 0 bases, with 18 bases between. For the CDR3, the DNA is TGTGCCAGCAGTTTCGAGCCAGGGGGACTTAGCTCCTACAATGAGCAGTTCTTC. The encoded protein is CASSFEPGGLSSYNEQFF.

This clonotype was seen only a few times. The V and J genes are TRBV18 and TRBJ1-5; the match to TRBD1 covers 9 bases. V lost 1 base and J lost 2; bases outside the gene matches: 3. The CDR3 has 16 amino acids. Germline assignment: CDR1 KGHSH and CDR2 LQKENI. The CDR3 DNA sequence: TGTGCCAGCTCACCACTCACAGGGGGCGGCAATCAGCCCCAGCATTTT. Amino acid sequence: CASSPLTGGGNQPQHF.

At least ten counts were recorded for this clonotype. The chain joins TRBV2 to TRBJ1-5; D is perhaps TRBD1 (6 bases). V shed 6 bases and J shed 0 bases, with 9 bases lying between them. Germline CDR1 SNHLY, CDR2 FYNNEI. This CDR3 has 14 residues. The CDR3 loop is CASRGTYSNQPQHF. CDR3 bases: TGTGCCAGCAGGGGGACATATAGCAATCAGCCCCAGCATTTT.

This clonotype has at least ten counts. The CDR3, as DNA: TGTGCCAGCAGAGAAGCTAGCGGGAGCACAGATACGCAGTATTTT. Its protein is CASREASGSTDTQYF. The V and J genes are TRBV28 and TRBJ2-3, with TRBD2 matching 8 bases. This CDR3 spans 15 amino acids. With V trimmed by 6 bases and J by 0 bases, 5 bases remained unmatched. From germline, CDR1 is MDHEN and CDR2 SYDVKM.

This sequence joins TRBV19 and TRBJ2-3; D possibly corresponds to TRBD1 (5 bases). This CDR3 has 16 amino acids. The germline CDR1 and CDR2 sequences are LNHDA and SQIVND (reference sequence). With 5 bases removed from V and 1 base from J, the gap between germline ends came to 16 bases. The chain's CDR3 is CASSRQPPRGTDTQYF. The CDR3 DNA sequence: TGTGCCAGTAGTCGACAGCCTCCAAGGGGCACAGATACGCAGTATTTT. Variable domain in full (rest from reference TRBV19 and TRBJ2-3): DGGITQSPKYLFRKEGQNVTLSCEQNLNHDAMYWYRQDPGQGLRLIYYSQIVNDFQKGDIAEGYSVSREKKESFPLTVTSAQKNPTAFYLCASSRQPPRGTDTQYFGPGTRLTVL.

This clonotype was counted at least ten times. The V gene is TRBV28, the J gene TRBJ2-4; D may match TRBD1 or TRBD2 (5 bases each). Deletions cut 1 base from V and 0 bases from J, with 10 bases between. Germline loops: CDR1 MDHEN, CDR2 SYDVKM. The CDR3 spans 16 residues. The CDR3 sequence: CASSLSGTLAKNIQYF. CDR3 nucleotide sequence: TGTGCCAGCAGTTTATCGGGGACCCTAGCCAAAAACATTCAGTACTTC.

The V gene is TRBV5-1, the J gene TRBJ2-3; no firm D call. Germline V gives CDR1 SGHRS, CDR2 YFSETQ. Trimming removed 1 base from V and 2 bases from J, with 5 bases in between. The CDR3 has 13 residues. CDR3 nucleotides: TGCGCCAGCAGCTTGATTGCCACAGATACGCAGTATTTT. Translated, it gives CASSLIATDTQYF.

This clonotype has more than one count but fewer than ten. This rearrangement joins TRBV19 to TRBJ2-5, with D hard to call. The V and J ends lost 6 bases and 1 base respectively, with 9 bases between them. CDR3 length: 13 residues. Looked up from germline, CDR1 is LNHDA and CDR2 is SQIVND (reference sequence). CDR3 DNA: TGTGCCAGTAGCTCGAGAGTCCAAGAGACCCAGTACTTC. Translating gives CASSSRVQETQYF.

This clonotype has only a few counts. The chain has TRBV20-1 and TRBJ2-5; a weak D match, TRBD2 (6 bases). Trimming left V 3 bases short and J 4 bases short, with 18 bases between. This CDR3 region has 15 residues. Per germline, CDR1 DFQATT and CDR2 SNEGSKA (reference sequence). The CDR3 coding sequence is TGCAGTGCTAGTAATAGCGGAGAGGCGGGAGAGACCCAGTACTTC. This translates into CSASNSGEAGETQYF.

This clonotype was seen more than once but under ten times. The chain links TRBV3-1 to TRBJ2-2; the D gene is possibly TRBD2 (5 bases). Germline-derived CDR1 and CDR2 are LGHDT and YNNKEL (reference sequence). This CDR3 region has 15 residues. V lost 0 bases, J lost 7 bases, and 12 bases lay in between. CDR3 region: CASSQDTSFIGELFF. In DNA, the CDR3 is TGTGCCAGCAGCCAAGACACTAGTTTTATCGGGGAGCTGTTTTTT.

This clonotype was detected many times. The rearrangement links TRBV2 to TRBJ1-3; possibly TRBD1 for D (5 bases). The CDR3 is 16 residues long. The germline V gene encodes CDR1 SNHLY and CDR2 FYNNEI. V was pared by 6 bases and J by 0 bases, with 15 bases between. The CDR3 sequence: CASRGLASNSGNTIYF. The CDR3 nucleotides read TGTGCCAGCAGGGGACTAGCATCGAACTCTGGAAACACCATATATTTT.

V is TRBV20-1 and J is TRBJ2-3; D not resolved. CDR1 and CDR2 from the germline V gene are DFQATT and SNEGSKA (reference sequence). The CDR3 spans 14 residues. Trimming cost V 3 bases and J 6 bases, with 16 bases left between them. CDR3 nucleotide sequence: TGCAGTGCTAGGGACCCTTTGACTGCCGATACGCAGTATTTT. This gives the protein CSARDPLTADTQYF.

This clonotype was recorded a few times. One junction end does not reproduce the germline sequence, and a read error may be involved. The V call is TRBV3-1, the J call TRBJ1-2; D unclear. The V gene's germline CDR1 is LGHDT and CDR2 YNNKEL (reference sequence). The CDR3 length is 14 residues. The CDR3 DNA reads as TGTGCCAGCAGCCCACTAGGTGGGAACTATGGCTGCACCTTC. Residues: CASSPLGGNYGCTF.

In this sample, this clonotype turned up many times. V and J are TRBV6-1 and TRBJ2-5; D perhaps matches TRBD2 (6 bases). CDR1 is MNHNS and CDR2 is SASEGT in the germline V gene. The CDR3 is 13 residues long. V lost 7 bases and J 4 bases, leaving 13 bases between the germline ends. In nucleotides, the CDR3 is TGTGCCAGCACGACAGCCGGGGGAGAGACCCAGTACTTC. It specifies CASTTAGGETQYF.